The entry below describes one T cell receptor (beta chain). The record originates from a study of blood T cell repertoires in COVID-19. Looking at the study overall: The United States, Italy and Spain provided the acute and convalescent COVID-19 samples. T cells, B-cell-depleted T cells, or PBMCs provided the cDNA or gDNA that served as material.

V lost 4 bases, J lost 7 bases, and 11 bases stayed unmatched. The CDR3 is made up of 14 amino acids. Germline CDR1 is SGHRS and CDR2 is YFSETQ. The method was immunoSEQ multiplex PCR; TCRdb's version includes in-frame clones alone and lacks a portion of them. The sample lists 9,000 to 15,000 clones, about 80% occurring once. This sequence joins TRBV5-1 and TRBJ2-7, with 7 bases identical to TRBD1. This clonotype was obtained from a man older than 75 with acute or convalescent COVID-19. Sequenced: peripheral blood. CDR3 sequence (DNA): TGCGCCAGCAGCCCCCCATCGGGACAGTGGGAGCAGTACTTC. It specifies CASSPPSGQWEQYF.